This T cell receptor beta chain comes out of a study of blood T cell repertoires in COVID-19. Study-level background: T cells, B-cell-depleted T cells, or PBMCs supplied cDNA or gDNA.

The count of this clone is one. The CDR3 loop spans 15 amino acids. Trimming removed 4 bases at V and 6 bases at J, with 16 bases between. Looked up from germline, CDR1 is MNHEY and CDR2 is SVGAGI. Source study methods: Reference gene primer amplification in the assay estimated nucleated cell counts. TCRdb's table, derived via immunoSEQ multiplex PCR, lists solely in-frame clones and lacks some. V, J and clone size were drawn from that table, and D and trimming were deduced from the DNA. Of approximately 88,000 clones in the sample, more than 60% were seen once. The receptor was derived from a human donor in a cohort sampled during active COVID-19. Material for sequencing was peripheral blood. This chain uses TRBV6-5 with TRBJ2-1; a weak D match, TRBD2 (5 bases). DNA of the CDR3: TGTGCCAGCAGTTCCGACCTGGCCAGCGGCAATGAGCAGTTCTTC. This codes for CASSSDLASGNEQFF.